This T cell receptor beta chain is drawn from a study of T cells after posttransplantation cyclophosphamide. Repertoires were generated with immunoSEQ multiplex PCR, while TCRdb's copy carries only in-frame clones and drops some. The table lists just over 15,000 clones, 84% of them singletons, with more than 5% in the top ten. Per germline, CDR1 MDHEN and CDR2 SYDVKM. V was clipped by 6 bases and J by 2 bases, with 19 bases between them. CDR3 length equals 17 residues. Control samples came 1 year after myeloablative marrow transplants with methotrexate plus calcineurin inhibitor. The TCR originated in a male patient in his late teens or twenties who received an allogeneic stem cell transplant from a related donor, was CMV-positive, and had no GVHD. These T cells may partly come from the graft donor. V usage is TRBV28 and J usage is TRBJ2-2; tentative D call: TRBD2 (5 bases). The sample in question was PBMCs, obtained roughly 350 days after allogeneic stem cell transplant with calcineurin inhibitor and methotrexate. In nucleotides, the CDR3 is TGTGCCAGCAGGGTAAAACCTAGCCGATCAAACACCGGGGAGCTGTTTTTT. It specifies CASRVKPSRSNTGELFF.